This TCR beta chain originates from a study of CD8 T cells in ankylosing spondylitis. From the 5' RACE reads, TCRdb called clonotypes with MiXCR, one entry per CDR3 protein. In the table there are around 150,000 distinct CDR3 sequences, around 45% of which are singletons. Concerning this clonotype: Its antigen remains unknown.

Trimming stripped 6 bases from V and 7 bases from J, with 8 bases between. CDR3 length equals 11 residues. Study-wide points: Some motif variants had been reported before (in reactive arthritis synovial fluid and blood). A TCR beta motif of 8 or 9 highly homologous variants appeared characteristic of ankylosing spondylitis blood.

The sequence came from a male donor with ankylosing spondylitis. The rearrangement uses TRBV12-3 or TRBV12-4 and TRBJ2-3; D call uncertain. The sample was synovial fluid, either unsorted or a sorted T cell fraction (not recorded which). The CDR3 coding sequence is TGTGCCAGCAGGCGACGCAATACGCAGTATTTT. It specifies CASRRRNTQYF.